What follows are 10 T cell receptor beta chains derived from one specimen sequenced in a study of T cells after posttransplantation cyclophosphamide. Assay: immunoSEQ multiplex PCR; the TCRdb copy retains only in-frame clones and omits some. The sample holds 10,000 to 13,000 clones, approximately 95% seen once. Sequenced: naive CD8+ T cells sorted from PBMCs. The receptors originated from a man aged 25 to 45 in good health and a related stem cell transplant donor.

The CDR3 sequence is CASSLGHTYEQYF. The CDR3, as DNA: TGTGCCAGCAGCTTAGGGCATACCTACGAGCAGTACTTC. The rearrangement uses TRBV7-9 and TRBJ2-7; D is uncertain. V was pared by 1 base and J by 2 bases, with 6 bases between. CDR1 SEHNR and CDR2 FQNEAQ come from the germline V gene (reference sequence). The length of the CDR3 is 13 residues.

This chain connects TRBV15 to TRBJ2-2, with D perhaps TRBD1 (6 bases). This CDR3 is built from 16 residues. CDR1 LNHNV and CDR2 YYDKDF come from the germline V gene (reference sequence). Trimming removed 4 bases from V and 0 bases from J, with 12 bases in between. The CDR3 protein is CATSTEGHANTGELFF. The DNA for the CDR3 is TGTGCCACCAGCACCGAGGGACACGCGAACACCGGGGAGCTGTTTTTT.

The chain couples TRBV12-5 to TRBJ1-4, with 8 bases lining up with TRBD1. Unmatched junction bases numbered 10, after V lost 3 bases and J lost 4 bases. The CDR3 sequence is 17 residues long. The germline CDR1 and CDR2 sequences are LGHNT and FRNRAP. CDR3 loop: CASGLSQGAAGNEKLFF. The CDR3 DNA sequence: TGTGCTAGTGGTTTAAGTCAGGGGGCGGCAGGTAATGAAAAACTGTTTTTT.

This clone was detected only once. The chain combines TRBV4-3 with TRBJ1-2, with 9 bases identical to TRBD1. V dropped 2 bases and J dropped 4; count of bases not matched to a gene: 5. The V gene's germline CDR1 is LGHNA and CDR2 YSLEER. This CDR3 region has 15 residues. The CDR3 region has the DNA TGCGCCAGCAGCCAATCCACAGGGGGCGGCTATGGCTACACCTTC. As protein: CASSQSTGGGYGYTF.

J is TRBJ2-7 and V is TRBV5-1; the match to TRBD1 covers 7 bases. Germline CDR1 and CDR2: SGHRS and YFSETQ. This CDR3 is 14 amino acids long. J lost 3 bases, V lost 0 bases, and 3 bases had no gene match. The CDR3 DNA is TGCGCCAGCAGCTTGGGACAGGGTTTCTACGAGCAGTACTTC. It codes for CASSLGQGFYEQYF.

The chain carries TRBV6-1 and TRBJ2-5; unclear D gene. The J call may be in error: the DNA end matches TRBJ2-7 better. The CDR3 spans 14 residues. Per the germline V gene, CDR1 is MNHNS and CDR2 is SASEGT. As DNA, the CDR3 is TGTGCCAGCAGTGAAACCAAGAGTTGGGGCGAGCAGTACTTC. Protein: CASSETKSWGEQYF.

The rearrangement joins TRBV29-1 to TRBJ2-1, with TRBD2 matching over 8 bases. The CDR3 consists of 15 residues. The V segment lost 2 bases and the J segment 8 bases; nucleotides outside the gene matches: 11. Germline V CDR1 and CDR2: SQVTM, ANQGSEA. The DNA of the CDR3 is TGCAGCGTTGAAATCCCAGCGGGGGTAGAGGATGAGCAGTTCTTC. Translating gives CSVEIPAGVEDEQFF.

CDR3: CASRSGTGSGEQYF. The CDR3 nucleotides are TGTGCCAGCAGGTCCGGGACAGGGTCGGGGGAGCAGTACTTC. The chain is built from TRBV27 and TRBJ2-7; TRBD1 matches at 9 bases. Germline CDR1 and CDR2: MNHEY and SMNVEV (reference sequence). The V segment lost 6 bases and the J segment 7 bases; nucleotides outside the gene matches: 10. The CDR3 is made up of 14 amino acids.

This clone appeared a single time. J is TRBJ1-2 and V is TRBV27, with TRBD1 matching over 9 bases. CDR1 is MNHEY, CDR2 SMNVEV, per germline (reference sequence). The ends lost 5 bases at V and 4 bases at J; junction bases unmatched: 5. The CDR3 contains 14 residues. The CDR3 loop is CASSPTGGAYGYTF. DNA for the CDR3: TGTGCCAGCAGTCCGACAGGGGGGGCCTATGGCTACACCTTC.

The J gene is TRBJ2-3, the V gene TRBV4-3, with 7 bases aligning to TRBD2. V dropped 0 bases and J dropped 6; count of bases not matched to a gene: 12. The CDR3 loop spans 17 amino acids. Germline CDR1 and CDR2: LGHNA and YSLEER. The CDR3 DNA sequence: TGCGCCAGCAGCCAAGAGAGAGCGGGACCCTCGGTGGATACGCAGTATTTT. It specifies CASSQERAGPSVDTQYF.